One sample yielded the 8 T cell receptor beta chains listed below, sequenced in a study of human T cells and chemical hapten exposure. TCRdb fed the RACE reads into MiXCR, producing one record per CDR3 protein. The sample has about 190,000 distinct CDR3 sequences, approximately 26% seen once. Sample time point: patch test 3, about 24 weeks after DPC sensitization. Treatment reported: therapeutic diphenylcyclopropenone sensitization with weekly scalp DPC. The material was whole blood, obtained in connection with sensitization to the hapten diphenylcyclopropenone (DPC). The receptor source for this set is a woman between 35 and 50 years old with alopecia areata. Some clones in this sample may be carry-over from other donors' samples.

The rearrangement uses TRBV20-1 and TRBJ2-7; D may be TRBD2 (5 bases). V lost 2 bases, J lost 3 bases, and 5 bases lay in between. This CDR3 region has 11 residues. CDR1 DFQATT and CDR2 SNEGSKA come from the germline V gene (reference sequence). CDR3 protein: CSARSGYEQYF. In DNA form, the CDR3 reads TGCAGTGCTAGAAGCGGCTACGAGCAGTACTTC.

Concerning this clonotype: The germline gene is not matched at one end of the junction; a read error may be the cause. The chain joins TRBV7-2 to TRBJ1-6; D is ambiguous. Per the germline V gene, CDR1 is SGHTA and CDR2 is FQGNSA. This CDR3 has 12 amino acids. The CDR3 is CVSSFSNSPLHF. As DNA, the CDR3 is TGTGTCAGCAGCTTTAGTAATTCACCCCTCCACTTT.

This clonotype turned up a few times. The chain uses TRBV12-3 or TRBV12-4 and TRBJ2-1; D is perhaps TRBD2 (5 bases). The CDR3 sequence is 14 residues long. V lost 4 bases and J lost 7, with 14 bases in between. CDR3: CASSYPGSGNEQFF. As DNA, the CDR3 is TGTGCCAGCAGTTATCCGGGGAGTGGGAATGAGCAGTTCTTC.

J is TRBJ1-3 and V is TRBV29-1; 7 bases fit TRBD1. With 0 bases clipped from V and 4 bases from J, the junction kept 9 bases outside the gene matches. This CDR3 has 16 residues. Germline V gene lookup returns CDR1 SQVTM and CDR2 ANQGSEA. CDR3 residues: CSVEDQVTGKGNTIYF. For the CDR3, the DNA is TGCAGCGTTGAAGATCAGGTGACAGGGAAAGGAAACACCATATATTTT.

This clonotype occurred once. The CDR3: CASSLAGQGYNGQYF. The DNA for the CDR3 is TGCGCCAGCAGCTTAGCGGGACAGGGATATAACGGGCAGTACTTC. The rearrangement uses TRBV5-1 and TRBJ2-7; 9 bases fit TRBD1. CDR3 length: 15 amino acids. Looked up from germline, CDR1 is SGHRS and CDR2 is YFSETQ. The trim removed 2 bases at V and 9 bases at J, leaving 12 bases unmatched. Looking up the rest from reference TRBV5-1 and TRBJ2-7 gives the full variable domain: KAGVTQTPRYLIKTRGQQVTLSCSPISGHRSVSWYQQTPGQGLQFLFEYFSETQRNKGNFPGRFSGRQFSNSRSEMNVSTLELGDSALYLCASSLAGQGYNGQYFGPGTRLTVT.

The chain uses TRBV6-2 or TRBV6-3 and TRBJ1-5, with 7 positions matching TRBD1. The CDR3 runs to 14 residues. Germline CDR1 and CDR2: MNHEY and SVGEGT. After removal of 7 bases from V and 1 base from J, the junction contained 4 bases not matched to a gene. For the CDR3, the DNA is TGTGCCAGCACCGGGACAGAAAGCAATCAGCCCCAGCATTTT. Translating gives CASTGTESNQPQHF.

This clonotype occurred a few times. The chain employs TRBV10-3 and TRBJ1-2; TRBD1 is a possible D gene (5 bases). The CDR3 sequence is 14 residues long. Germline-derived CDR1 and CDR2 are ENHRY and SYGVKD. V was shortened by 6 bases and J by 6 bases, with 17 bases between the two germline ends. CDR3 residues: CAIRETVYLDGYTF. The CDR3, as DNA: TGTGCCATCAGGGAGACAGTATATTTGGATGGCTACACCTTC.

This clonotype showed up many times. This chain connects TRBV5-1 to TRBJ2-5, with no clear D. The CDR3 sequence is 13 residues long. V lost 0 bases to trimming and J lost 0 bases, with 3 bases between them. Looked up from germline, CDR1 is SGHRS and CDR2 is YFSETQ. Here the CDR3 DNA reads TGCGCCAGCAGCTTGGGGTACCAAGAGACCCAGTACTTC. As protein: CASSLGYQETQYF.